This is a list of T cell receptor beta chains from one sample in a study of cytomegalovirus exposure and HLA in healthy donors. Measured with immunoSEQ multiplex PCR; TCRdb has only the in-frame clones, and not every one. This repertoire shows a few hundred thousand clones, roughly 80% found once; its top ten account for 1.4%. The sequencing sample was made of PBMCs. These receptors originate from a girl aged 10-17 years in good health and CMV-seronegative. Both conserved end residues are trimmed from each CDR3.

TRBJ1-3 TRBV9 ASSTGQPGNTIY
TRBJ1-5 TRBV9 ASSPHDTRQGNQPQH
TRBJ1-4 TRBV6-5 ASSPGYATNEKLF
TRBJ2-5 TRBV5-6 ASSRDRQETQY
TRBJ1-1 TRBV20-1 SALPEIEAF
. TRBV5-4 ASTLLGAASYEQY
TRBJ2-1 TRBV6-5 ASSGGLREQF
TRBJ1-2 TRBV30 AWEKQGRGYT
TRBJ2-7 TRBV4-2 ASSQGDSSPGQY
TRBJ2-7 TRBV11-1 ASSYLGSLTVHEQY
TRBJ2-5 TRBV5-5 ASSLSYEQETQY
TRBJ1-5 TRBV15 ATSRTLTGDGQPQH
TRBJ1-1 TRBV6-5 ASSLGQPSEAF
TRBJ1-4 TRBV28 ASSFFTVEKLF
TRBJ2-7 TRBV6-1 ASLRAGEFSEQY
TRBJ1-2 TRBV20-1 SASRKGYT
TRBJ1-2 TRBV19 ASKNEVNYGYT
TRBJ1-4 TRBV6-1 ASSERGLTNEKLF
TRBJ1-1 TRBV29-1 SVELNRGAF
TRBJ2-1 TRBV7-2 ASSQRGEQF
TRBJ1-4 TRBV6-1 AARNRGQGNEKLF
TRBJ2-2 TRBV11-3 ASSRRGGSGELF
TRBJ1-1 TRBV11-2 ASSTLFLAF